This T cell receptor beta chain stems from a study of blood T cell repertoires in COVID-19 (dated by TCRdb to about 2020). Some background on the complete study: Collaborator samples came from the United States, Italy and Spain and covered acute and convalescent phases of COVID-19. A de-identified subject ID, COVID-19 status, age in years and sex were almost always included in the sample metadata. The material from the prospective study consisted of cDNA or gDNA derived from T cells, B-cell-depleted T cells, or PBMCs. The samples were drawn from the first 160 participants of the ongoing ImmuneRACE study and from 1,200 or so subjects provided by 6 global collaborators. Deeply sampled blood TCRbeta repertoires from subjects exposed to, actively infected with, or recovered from COVID-19 were included in the dataset. A freely available public database, intended as a resource for researchers studying the immune response to SARS-CoV-2, is where the repertoires were released. HLA class I and class II types, where available, came from metadata supplied by the sample provider rather than from assay-based typing.

As concerns this clone: The clone's antigen remains unknown. Within one base of it there is no much larger clone, and no base qualities were kept.

A second Seattle source provided samples from volunteer blood donors who had recovered from COVID-19. Whole blood was collected in K2EDTA tubes by collaborating institutions according to the institutions' own protocols. Collaborator samples were shipped for TCRbeta analysis as frozen whole blood, isolated PBMCs, or DNA extracted from either sample type. From a lookup of the germline V gene (reference sequence), CDR1 and CDR2 are MNHEY and SMNVEV. Unmatched junction bases come to 10, with V trimmed by 2 bases and J by 5 bases. The CDR3 covers 17 residues, taking in both the cysteine and the phenylalanine. CDR3 DNA only is kept here, 51 bases in frame from base 1. TCRbeta CDR3 regions were amplified from genomic DNA using the immunoSEQ Assay, a bias-controlled multiplex PCR. The original methods were these. Within the assay, amplification of reference gene primers was used to estimate how many nucleated cells each sample contained. To quantify the absolute abundance of each unique TCRbeta CDR3 rearrangement, sequence reads were collapsed and filtered. For each sample, productive Simpson clonality was calculated as the square root of Simpson's diversity index over productive rearrangements. Here the immuneACCESS table is served through TCRdb, limited to in-frame sequences with V and J called. Missing clones are a known gap in these copies; in checked studies unresolved V genes cover under half, and the rest lacks a known reason. That table is the source of V, J and clone size, and D and trimming were worked out from the DNA. This sample holds roughly 130,000 clones; approximately 84% were observed only once. Around 12% of the sample belongs to the ten largest clones.

Points the paper makes about the study in general: The quantity of clinical and demographic metadata differed by source and by participant and was supplied without curation.

The clonotype comes from a woman under 40 who had recovered from COVID-19. The sequenced sample was peripheral blood. The chain is assembled from TRBV27 and TRBJ2-1; the central 9 bases match TRBD2. The CDR3 protein sequence reads: CASSLIPIAGEDNEQFF. In nucleotide form, the sequence is TGTGCCAGCAGTTTAATCCCCATAGCGGGGGAAGACAATGAGCAGTTCTTC.